This T cell receptor beta chain was identified in a study of cytomegalovirus exposure and HLA in healthy donors. Whole-study context: According to later analysis, the same platform produced the 100 to 150 validation and some 680 first-cohort repertoires.

Clones were sequenced by immunoSEQ multiplex PCR, and TCRdb holds only the in-frame ones, with some missing. Of roughly 200,000 clones listed, approximately 86% are singletons. Worth noting for this clone: Its antigen is currently unknown.

Study observations and caveats: Some public TCRs appeared in many individuals, while most sequences were rare. The study recorded 150 to 200 TCR beta chains that were cytomegalovirus-associated. The classifier, whose performance was assessed in both the original and validation cohorts, reportedly diagnosed cytomegalovirus status with high specificity and sensitivity.

Sequenced input: PBMCs. This TCR came from a man aged 25-40 years in good health and CMV-seropositive.

CDR3 nucleotide sequence: TGTGCCAGCAGCCCCAGGCCAGGGACCGGGGAGCTGTTTTTT. It yields the protein CASSPRPGTGELFF. This chain joins TRBV7-2 and TRBJ2-2, with D tentatively TRBD1 (5 bases). Trimming stripped 5 bases from V and 5 bases from J, with 12 bases between. CDR3 length equals 14 residues. Germline V gene sequence: CDR1 SGHTA, CDR2 FQGNSA.